Listed here are 28 T cell receptor beta chains from one sample, sequenced in a study of CD8 T cells in Susac syndrome. cDNA came from roughly 0.5 to 1 ug RNA primed by random hexamers. TCRdb processed the immunoSEQ multiplex PCR reads anew with MiXCR; each CDR3 protein has one entry. Found here are about 150,000 distinct CDR3 sequences, around 95% of them singletons; the top ten hold less than 0.085%. The sequenced material came from CD4+ T cells from PBMCs. The receptors come from a human donor with Susac syndrome.

This rearrangement joins TRBV9 to TRBJ2-3; TRBD2 might be the D (5 bases). Trimming pared 2 bases from V and 4 bases from J, leaving 11 bases between. The CDR3 has 14 residues. CDR1 and CDR2 from the germline V gene are SGDLS and YYNGEE. CDR3: CASSVRELADTQYF. The CDR3 coding sequence is TGTGCCAGCAGCGTGAGGGAATTGGCAGATACGCAGTATTTT.

The chain recombines TRBV27 with TRBJ1-2, with unresolved D. Trimming removed 3 bases at V and 7 bases at J, with 9 bases between. From germline, CDR1 is MNHEY and CDR2 SMNVEV (reference sequence). The length of the CDR3 is 12 residues. CDR3 residues: CASSFSGSGYTF. For the CDR3, the DNA is TGTGCCAGCAGTTTCTCCGGGAGTGGCTACACCTTC.

The chain employs TRBV12-3 or TRBV12-4 and TRBJ2-7; 9 positions agree with TRBD1. CDR3 size: 16 residues. V shed 5 bases and J 4 bases; nucleotides not matched to a gene: 12. The CDR3 sequence: CASSGGSGQGSYEQYF. The CDR3 DNA is TGTGCCAGCAGTGGAGGGTCGGGACAGGGAAGTTACGAGCAGTACTTC.

The chain recombines TRBV4-2 with TRBJ2-3; TRBD2 matches at 8 bases. Looked up from germline, CDR1 is LGHNA and CDR2 is YNFKEQ. This CDR3 has 16 amino acids. With 4 bases clipped from V and 6 bases from J, the junction kept 12 bases outside the gene matches. DNA for the CDR3: TGTGCCAGCAGCCGGGATCCTAGCGGGCTTGGGGATACGCAGTATTTT. As protein: CASSRDPSGLGDTQYF.

The V gene is TRBV7-9, the J gene TRBJ2-3; tentatively, D is TRBD2 (6 bases). The CDR3 is 15 amino acids. CDR1 is SEHNR, CDR2 FQNEAQ, per germline (reference sequence). Trimming shortened V by 1 base and J by 2 bases, and 10 bases separated the two germline ends. CDR3 loop: CASSLVPSATDTQYF. The CDR3 region has the DNA TGTGCCAGCAGCTTAGTTCCTAGCGCCACAGATACGCAGTATTTT.

The chain employs TRBV6-6 and TRBJ1-1; D ambiguous. Germline V gene data show CDR1 as MNHNY and CDR2 as SVGAGI (reference sequence). This CDR3 region has 12 residues. The ends were cut back, 6 bases at V and 7 bases at J, with 12 bases in the middle. In DNA, the CDR3 is TGTGCCAGCAGATTGAATGCTGTTGAAGCTTTCTTT. This translates into CASRLNAVEAFF.

The chain recombines TRBV3-1 with TRBJ2-1; D is unresolved. The CDR3 length is 15 residues. Between the trimmed V and J ends, which lost 4 bases and 0 bases, there was a span of 10 bases. Per germline, CDR1 LGHDT and CDR2 YNNKEL (reference sequence). The CDR3 is CASSLEGVSYNEQFF. CDR3 DNA: TGTGCCAGCAGCCTGGAAGGTGTCTCCTACAATGAGCAGTTCTTC.

The rearrangement uses TRBV28 and TRBJ2-1; 14 bases match TRBD2. The CDR3 consists of 15 residues. Germline-derived CDR1 and CDR2 are MDHEN and SYDVKM. Trimming removed 4 bases from V and 10 bases from J; junction bases left unmatched: 6. The CDR3 here is CASSSPGLAGDEQFF. The CDR3 DNA is TGTGCCAGCAGTTCCCCGGGACTAGCGGGAGACGAGCAGTTCTTC.

The genes are TRBV5-1 and TRBJ2-5; perhaps D is TRBD1 or TRBD2 (5 bases each). Trimming took 4 bases from V and 5 from J, leaving 12 bases between them. Germline loops: CDR1 SGHRS, CDR2 YFSETQ. This CDR3 is built from 13 residues. The CDR3 reads CASSPTGDETQYF. CDR3 DNA: TGCGCCAGCAGCCCGACTGGGGACGAGACCCAGTACTTC.

The chain uses TRBV7-9 and TRBJ2-5; 14 nucleotides agree with TRBD2. This CDR3 region has 15 residues. Germline values: CDR1 SEHNR, CDR2 FQNEAQ (reference sequence). Trimming at V came to 5 bases and at J to 4 bases, leaving 3 bases not matched to a gene. DNA of the CDR3: TGTGCCAGCAGCCGGACTAGCGGGGGGTCAGAGACCCAGTACTTC. It is translated as CASSRTSGGSETQYF.

This chain uses TRBV20-1 with TRBJ2-5; D possibly corresponds to TRBD1 (6 bases). This CDR3 has 16 residues. V was trimmed by 0 bases and J by 5 bases, leaving 19 bases between them. Germline V gives CDR1 DFQATT, CDR2 SNEGSKA (reference sequence). The CDR3 here is CSARDSQAGVGETQYF. Written as DNA, the CDR3 is TGCAGTGCTAGAGATAGTCAGGCAGGGGTGGGGGAGACCCAGTACTTC.

A single count supports this clonotype. The V and J genes are TRBV15 and TRBJ2-5; 8 nucleotides line up with TRBD1. This CDR3 comprises 15 residues. Germline CDR1 is LNHNV and CDR2 is YYDKDF (reference sequence). V shed 4 bases and J 0 bases; nucleotides not matched to a gene: 4. The CDR3 protein is CATSKDRVNQETQYF. In nucleotides, the CDR3 is TGTGCCACCAGCAAGGACAGGGTAAACCAAGAGACCCAGTACTTC.

The rearrangement links TRBV21-1 to TRBJ1-1. TRBV21-1 is annotated as a pseudogene. This CDR3 is built from 11 residues. This CDR3 is CASTRGTEAFF. CDR3 in DNA: TGTGCCAGCACCAGGGGCACTGAAGCTTTCTTT.

The rearrangement links TRBV20-1 to TRBJ2-2; D unclear. Germline V gene lookup returns CDR1 DFQATT and CDR2 SNEGSKA (reference sequence). Trimming stripped 3 bases from V and 5 bases from J, with 7 bases between. The CDR3 covers 12 residues. In DNA, the CDR3 is TGCAGTGCTAGTAGGGATACCGGGGAGCTGTTTTTT. It specifies CSASRDTGELFF.

This chain links TRBV6-5 with TRBJ2-1, with D possibly being TRBD2 (5 bases). Between the trimmed V and J ends, which lost 5 bases and 9 bases, there was a span of 14 bases. Germline values: CDR1 MNHEY, CDR2 SVGAGI. The CDR3 has 13 amino acids. The CDR3 nucleotides are TGTGCCAGCAGTCTATCGACGGCGGGTGAGCAGTTCTTC. Protein sequence: CASSLSTAGEQFF.

The V gene is TRBV28, the J gene TRBJ2-1; 11 bases are shared with TRBD2. Germline V gene data show CDR1 as MDHEN and CDR2 as SYDVKM. There are 17 residues in the CDR3. The V and J ends lost 5 bases and 8 bases, in that order; junction bases with no gene match: 14. The CDR3 sequence is CASSPHRLAGNVDEQFF. The CDR3 nucleotides read TGTGCCAGCAGTCCCCATCGACTAGCGGGAAATGTGGATGAGCAGTTCTTC.

The gene calls are TRBV2 and TRBJ2-7, with 10 bases aligning to TRBD1. Per the germline V gene, CDR1 is SNHLY and CDR2 is FYNNEI. This CDR3 is built from 17 residues. The V and J ends lost 2 bases and 2 bases, in that order; junction bases with no gene match: 9. CDR3 region: CASSEFLGTGATYEQYF. The CDR3 region has the DNA TGTGCCAGCAGTGAATTCCTCGGGACAGGGGCCACCTACGAGCAGTACTTC.

This clonotype is a singleton in its sample. The V call is TRBV28, the J call TRBJ2-7; TRBD2 matches at 8 bases. The CDR3 consists of 16 residues. Per the germline V gene, CDR1 is MDHEN and CDR2 is SYDVKM. With V trimmed by 5 bases and J by 2 bases, 11 bases remained unmatched. In DNA form, the CDR3 reads TGTGCCAGCAGTCGAGGACTAGCCCGAAGCCCCTACGAGCAGTACTTC. As protein: CASSRGLARSPYEQYF.

The chain uses TRBV20-1 and TRBJ1-4; 9 positions agree with TRBD1. Trimming removed 1 base from V and 10 bases from J; junction bases left unmatched: 7. From germline, CDR1 is DFQATT and CDR2 SNEGSKA (reference sequence). CDR3 length: 14 residues. The CDR3, as DNA: TGCAGTGCTAGAGGGGGGACAGGGTTGGGAAAACTGTTTTTT. Protein sequence: CSARGGTGLGKLFF.

V usage is TRBV15 and J usage is TRBJ2-7; possibly TRBD1 for D (5 bases). V was shortened by 0 bases and J by 6 bases, with 18 bases between the two germline ends. CDR1 and CDR2 (germline): LNHNV, YYDKDF (reference sequence). The length of the CDR3 is 16 residues. CDR3 protein: CATSRDYPPQGVEQYF. In DNA form, the CDR3 reads TGTGCCACCAGCAGAGACTATCCGCCCCAGGGTGTCGAGCAGTACTTC.

The V gene is TRBV29-1, the J gene TRBJ1-2; D gene uncertain. V was shortened by 7 bases and J by 7 bases, with 16 bases between the two germline ends. The CDR3 sequence is 12 residues long. Germline V gene sequence: CDR1 SQVTM, CDR2 ANQGSEA. CDR3 nucleotides: TGCAGCGCCATCCCGGGGAGAGGTGGCTACACCTTC. This sequence encodes CSAIPGRGGYTF. The full variable domain, in which reference TRBV29-1 and TRBJ1-2 provide the parts outside the CDR3, is SAVISQKPSRDICQRGTSLTIQCQVDSQVTMMFWYRQQPGQSLTLIATANQGSEATYESGFVIDKFPISRPNLTFSTLTVSNMSPEDSSIYLCSAIPGRGGYTFGSGTRLTVV.

The chain is built from TRBV13 and TRBJ1-1; TRBD1 is a possible D gene (5 bases). The CDR3 runs 14 residues. The germline CDR1 and CDR2 sequences are PRHDT and FYEKMQ (reference sequence). V lost 2 bases and J lost 0, with 7 bases in between. CDR3 protein: CASSLRQLNTEAFF. Written as DNA, the CDR3 is TGTGCCAGCAGCTTACGACAGCTGAACACTGAAGCTTTCTTT.

The V gene is TRBV2, the J gene TRBJ2-3; 9 bases agree with TRBD1. Germline CDR1 is SNHLY and CDR2 is FYNNEI. J was trimmed by 3 bases and V by 6 bases; bases with no gene match: 7. CDR3 length equals 15 residues. This CDR3 reads CASSAKQGATDTQYF. In DNA, the CDR3 is TGTGCCAGCAGCGCGAAACAGGGGGCGACAGATACGCAGTATTTT.

V usage is TRBV5-1 and J usage is TRBJ1-2; tentatively, D is TRBD1 (6 bases). The CDR3 length is 13 residues. Trimming took 0 bases from V and 7 from J, leaving 10 bases between them. Per the germline V gene, CDR1 is SGHRS and CDR2 is YFSETQ. The DNA for the CDR3 is TGCGCCAGCAGCTTGGAGGGGGAGCGTGGCTACACCTTC. It encodes CASSLEGERGYTF.

This sequence joins TRBV28 and TRBJ2-6, with D tentatively TRBD2 (6 bases). The V end lost 6 bases, the J end lost 0 bases, and 18 bases lay between the germline ends. The germline gives CDR1 MDHEN, CDR2 SYDVKM. CDR3 length: 18 residues. The CDR3 region is CASSLFVAGSSGANVLTF. The CDR3, as DNA: TGTGCCAGCAGCCTTTTCGTGGCGGGGTCCTCTGGGGCCAACGTCCTGACTTTC.

The chain links TRBV6-2 or TRBV6-3 to TRBJ2-7; TRBD1 aligns across 7 bases. This CDR3 has 16 residues. Germline V gene sequence: CDR1 MNHEY, CDR2 SVGEGT. The V segment lost 2 bases and the J segment 3 bases; nucleotides outside the gene matches: 10. CDR3 protein: CASSYRRQGKDYEQYF. CDR3 DNA sequence: TGTGCCAGCAGTTACCGGAGACAGGGAAAGGACTACGAGCAGTACTTC.

This clonotype occurred once. J is TRBJ2-1 and V is TRBV5-1, with a tentative D call TRBD2 (5 bases). The CDR3 consists of 12 residues. Trimming shortened V by 0 bases and J by 7 bases, and 5 bases separated the two germline ends. Germline assignment: CDR1 SGHRS and CDR2 YFSETQ. The CDR3 nucleotides are TGCGCCAGCAGCTTGGAGCGGAATGAGCAGTTCTTC. It translates to CASSLERNEQFF.

This rearrangement joins TRBV2 to TRBJ2-7; TRBD2 is a possible D gene (6 bases). This CDR3 contains 11 residues. Germline CDR1 SNHLY, CDR2 FYNNEI. Trimming removed 11 bases at V and 3 bases at J, with 11 bases between. DNA for the CDR3: TGTGCCGGGACGGAGGGCTACGAGCAGTACTTC. Its translation: CAGTEGYEQYF.